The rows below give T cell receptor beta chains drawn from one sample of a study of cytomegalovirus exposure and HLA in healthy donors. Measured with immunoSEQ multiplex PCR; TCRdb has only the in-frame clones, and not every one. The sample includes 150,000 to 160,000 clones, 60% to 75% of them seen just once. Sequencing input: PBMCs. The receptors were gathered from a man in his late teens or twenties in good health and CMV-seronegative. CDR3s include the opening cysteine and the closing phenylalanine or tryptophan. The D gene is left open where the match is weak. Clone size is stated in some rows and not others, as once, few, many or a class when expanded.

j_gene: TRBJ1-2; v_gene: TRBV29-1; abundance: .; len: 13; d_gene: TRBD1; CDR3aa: CSAWTGENRGYTF; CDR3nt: TGCAGCGCTTGGACAGGGGAAAATAGAGGCTACACCTTC
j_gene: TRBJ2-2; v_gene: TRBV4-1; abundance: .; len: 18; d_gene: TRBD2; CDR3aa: CASSQKVIAGANTGELFF; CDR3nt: TGCGCCAGCAGCCAAAAGGTCATAGCGGGGGCGAACACCGGGGAGCTGTTTTTT
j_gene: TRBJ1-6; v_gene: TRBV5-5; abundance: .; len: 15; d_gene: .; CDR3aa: CASSLSGVSNSPLHF; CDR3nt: TGTGCCAGCAGCTTGAGTGGAGTCAGTAATTCACCCCTCCACTTT
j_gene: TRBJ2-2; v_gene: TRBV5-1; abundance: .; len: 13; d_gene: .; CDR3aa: CARGGLGPGELFF; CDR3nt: TGCGCCAGGGGGGGGCTGGGTCCCGGGGAGCTGTTTTTT
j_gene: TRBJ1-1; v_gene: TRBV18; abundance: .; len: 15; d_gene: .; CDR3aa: CASSPPRQGKAEAFF; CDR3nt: TGTGCCAGCTCACCACCGAGGCAGGGTAAGGCTGAAGCTTTCTTT
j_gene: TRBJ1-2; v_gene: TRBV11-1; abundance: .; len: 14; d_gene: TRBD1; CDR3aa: CASSPGQGDYGYTF; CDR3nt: TGTGCCAGCAGCCCCGGACAGGGGGACTATGGCTACACCTTC
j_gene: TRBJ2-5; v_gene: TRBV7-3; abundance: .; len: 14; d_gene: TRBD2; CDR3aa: CASSLGGEGETQYF; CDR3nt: TGTGCCAGCAGCTTAGGGGGGGAGGGGGAGACCCAGTACTTC
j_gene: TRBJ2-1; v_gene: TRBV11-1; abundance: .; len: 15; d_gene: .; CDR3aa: CASSLAFLSKNEQFF; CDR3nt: TGTGCCAGCAGCTTAGCGTTTCTGAGCAAGAATGAGCAGTTCTTC
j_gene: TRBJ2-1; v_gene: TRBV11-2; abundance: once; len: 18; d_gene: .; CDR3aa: CASSPRRAGRYAYNEQFF; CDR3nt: TGTGCCAGCAGCCCGCGAAGAGCAGGGAGGTATGCCTACAATGAGCAGTTCTTC
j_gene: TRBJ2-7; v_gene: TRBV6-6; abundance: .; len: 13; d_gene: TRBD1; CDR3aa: CASSLGTAYEQYF; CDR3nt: TGTGCCAGCAGTCTCGGGACAGCCTACGAGCAGTACTTC
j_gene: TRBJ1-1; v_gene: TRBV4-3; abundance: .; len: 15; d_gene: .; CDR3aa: CASSQLEAMNTEAFF; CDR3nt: TGCGCCAGCAGCCAACTCGAAGCGATGAACACTGAAGCTTTCTTT
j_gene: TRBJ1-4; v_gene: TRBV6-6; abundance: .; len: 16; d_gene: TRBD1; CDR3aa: CASSPTAGQGGEKLFF; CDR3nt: TGTGCCAGCAGTCCAACTGCCGGACAGGGGGGGGAAAAACTGTTTTTT
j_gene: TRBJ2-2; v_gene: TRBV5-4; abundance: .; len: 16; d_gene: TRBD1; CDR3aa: CASSAPGQGPTGELFF; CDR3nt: TGTGCCAGCAGCGCGCCGGGACAGGGGCCCACCGGGGAGCTGTTTTTT
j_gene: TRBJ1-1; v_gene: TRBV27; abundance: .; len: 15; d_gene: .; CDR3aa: CASTIRGDINTEAFF; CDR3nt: TGTGCCAGCACTATACGCGGGGATATTAACACTGAAGCTTTCTTT
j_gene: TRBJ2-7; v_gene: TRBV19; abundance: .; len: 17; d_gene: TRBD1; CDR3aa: CASSTRGQGAPFYEQYF; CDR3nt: TGTGCCAGTAGTACTAGAGGACAGGGGGCCCCTTTTTACGAGCAGTACTTC
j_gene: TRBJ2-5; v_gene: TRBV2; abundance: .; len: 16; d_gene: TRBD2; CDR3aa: CASSSRLAGLQEPQYF; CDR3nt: TGTGCCAGCAGTTCAAGACTAGCGGGGTTGCAAGAGCCCCAGTACTTC
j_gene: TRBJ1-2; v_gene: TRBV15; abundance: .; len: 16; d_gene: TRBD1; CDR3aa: CATSSPGTGRLRGYTF; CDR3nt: TGTGCCACCAGCAGTCCCGGGACAGGGCGCCTAAGGGGCTACACCTTC
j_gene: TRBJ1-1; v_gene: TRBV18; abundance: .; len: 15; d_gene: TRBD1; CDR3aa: CASSPQQGMNTEAFF; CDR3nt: TGTGCCAGCTCACCTCAACAGGGGATGAACACTGAAGCTTTCTTT
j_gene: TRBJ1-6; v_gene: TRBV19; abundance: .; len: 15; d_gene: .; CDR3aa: CASSIPGRVGSPLHF; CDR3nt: TGTGCCAGTAGTATCCCTGGCAGGGTTGGTTCACCCCTCCACTTT
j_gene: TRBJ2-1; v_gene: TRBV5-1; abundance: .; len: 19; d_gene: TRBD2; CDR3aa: CASSTRLAEYTSSYNEQFF; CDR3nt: TGCGCCAGCAGCACCCGACTAGCGGAATATACTAGCTCCTACAATGAGCAGTTCTTC
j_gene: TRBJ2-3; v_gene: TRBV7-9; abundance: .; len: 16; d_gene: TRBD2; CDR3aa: CASSRNLAGVTDTQYF; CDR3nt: TGTGCCAGCAGCCGTAACTTGGCGGGGGTAACAGATACGCAGTATTTT
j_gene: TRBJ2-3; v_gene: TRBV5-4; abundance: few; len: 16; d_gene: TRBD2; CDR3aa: CASSLGSGGSRDTQYF; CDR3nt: TGTGCCAGCAGCTTGGGTAGCGGGGGTTCAAGAGATACGCAGTATTTT
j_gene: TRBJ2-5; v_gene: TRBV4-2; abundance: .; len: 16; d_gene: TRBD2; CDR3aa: CASSLWLAGGRETQYF; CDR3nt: TGTGCCAGCAGCCTTTGGTTAGCGGGGGGGCGGGAGACCCAGTACTTC
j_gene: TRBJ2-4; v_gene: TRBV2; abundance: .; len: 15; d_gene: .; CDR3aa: CASSEGSLAKNIQYF; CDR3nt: TGTGCCAGCAGTGAGGGCTCTCTAGCCAAAAACATTCAGTACTTC
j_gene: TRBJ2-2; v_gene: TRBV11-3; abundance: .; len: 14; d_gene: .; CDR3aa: CASSLARNTGELFF; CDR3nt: TGTGCCAGCAGCTTAGCCAGAAACACCGGGGAGCTGTTTTTT
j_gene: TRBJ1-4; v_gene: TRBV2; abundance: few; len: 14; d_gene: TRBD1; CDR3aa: CASSPTGAGEKLFF; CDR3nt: TGTGCCAGCAGCCCGACAGGGGCGGGTGAAAAACTGTTTTTT
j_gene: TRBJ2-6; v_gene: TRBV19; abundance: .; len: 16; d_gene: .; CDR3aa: CASSFYRASGANVLTF; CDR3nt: TGTGCCAGTAGTTTTTACAGGGCCTCTGGGGCCAACGTCCTGACTTTC
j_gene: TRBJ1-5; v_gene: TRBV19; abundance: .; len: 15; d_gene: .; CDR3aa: CASSISNLSNQPQHF; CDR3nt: TGTGCCAGTAGTATCTCGAACTTGAGCAATCAGCCCCAGCATTTT
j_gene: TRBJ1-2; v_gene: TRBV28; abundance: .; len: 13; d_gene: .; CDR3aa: CASALMRDYGYTF; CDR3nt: TGTGCCAGTGCGTTAATGCGGGACTATGGCTACACCTTC
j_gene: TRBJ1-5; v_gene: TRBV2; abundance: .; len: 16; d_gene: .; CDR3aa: CASSEALSGGNQPQHF; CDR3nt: TGTGCCAGCAGTGAAGCGCTTTCGGGTGGCAATCAGCCCCAGCATTTT
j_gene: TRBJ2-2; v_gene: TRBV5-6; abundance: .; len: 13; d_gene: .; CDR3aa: CASSSPTGGDLFF; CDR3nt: TGTGCCAGCAGCTCGCCTACAGGGGGGGATCTGTTTTTT
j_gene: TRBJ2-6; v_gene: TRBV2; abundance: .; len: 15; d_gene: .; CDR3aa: CASSGGHSGANVLTF; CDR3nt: TGTGCCAGCAGTGGGGGCCACTCTGGGGCCAACGTCCTGACTTTC
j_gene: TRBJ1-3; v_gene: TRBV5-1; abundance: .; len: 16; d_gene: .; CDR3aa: CASSLASGLSGNTIYF; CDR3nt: TGCGCCAGCAGCTTGGCGAGCGGCCTCTCTGGAAACACCATATATTTT
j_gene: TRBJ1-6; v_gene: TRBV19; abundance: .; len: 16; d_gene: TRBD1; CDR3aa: CASSTSTGASNSPLHF; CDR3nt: TGTGCCAGTAGTACTTCGACAGGGGCAAGTAATTCACCCCTCCACTTT
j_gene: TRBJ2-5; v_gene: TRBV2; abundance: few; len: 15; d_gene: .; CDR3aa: CASTGAGRARETQYF; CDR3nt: TGTGCCAGCACGGGAGCGGGCAGGGCGAGGGAGACCCAGTACTTC
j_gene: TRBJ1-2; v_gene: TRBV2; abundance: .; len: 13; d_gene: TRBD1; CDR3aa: CASWKGASGGYTF; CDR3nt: TGTGCCAGCTGGAAGGGGGCGTCAGGAGGCTACACCTTC
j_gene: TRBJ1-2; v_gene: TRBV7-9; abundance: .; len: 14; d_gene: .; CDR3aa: CASSFSRGREGYTF; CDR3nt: TGTGCCAGCAGCTTTTCCAGGGGAAGGGAAGGCTACACCTTC
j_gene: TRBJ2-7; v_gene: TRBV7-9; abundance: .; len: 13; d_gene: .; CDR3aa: CSSSLSRSNEQYF; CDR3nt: TGTTCCAGCAGTTTGTCTCGGTCCAACGAGCAGTACTTC
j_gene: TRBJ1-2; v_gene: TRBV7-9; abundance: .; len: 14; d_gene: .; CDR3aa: CASSGWADKYGYTF; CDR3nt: TGTGCCAGCAGCGGCTGGGCCGATAAGTATGGCTACACCTTC
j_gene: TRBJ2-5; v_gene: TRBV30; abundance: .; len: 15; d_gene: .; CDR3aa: CAWSPQMGLQETQYF; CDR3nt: TGTGCCTGGAGTCCCCAAATGGGGCTTCAAGAGACCCAGTACTTC
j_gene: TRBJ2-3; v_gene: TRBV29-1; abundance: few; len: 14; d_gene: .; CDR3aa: CSVLGDGGPDTQYF; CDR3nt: TGCAGCGTCCTGGGGGACGGGGGGCCAGATACGCAGTATTTT
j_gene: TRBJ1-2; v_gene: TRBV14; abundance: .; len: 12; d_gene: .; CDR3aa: CASSQDGGGYTF; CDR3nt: TGTGCCAGCAGCCAAGATGGGGGCGGCTACACCTTC
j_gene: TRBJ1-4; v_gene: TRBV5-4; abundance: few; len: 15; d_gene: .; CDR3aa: CASSPRGGTNEKLFF; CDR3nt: TGTGCCAGCAGCCCCCGAGGTGGAACTAATGAAAAACTGTTTTTT
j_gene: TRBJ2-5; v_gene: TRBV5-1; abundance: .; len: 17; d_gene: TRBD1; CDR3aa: CASTTSVGTAHQETQYF; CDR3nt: TGCGCCAGCACGACAAGCGTCGGGACAGCTCACCAAGAGACCCAGTACTTC
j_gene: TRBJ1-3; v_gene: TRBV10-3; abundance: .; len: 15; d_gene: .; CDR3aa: CAISEGRGFGNTIYF; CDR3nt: TGTGCCATCAGTGAGGGCAGGGGCTTCGGAAACACCATATATTTT
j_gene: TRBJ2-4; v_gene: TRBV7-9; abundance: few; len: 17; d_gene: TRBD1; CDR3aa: CASSQMTGGEDKNSQYF; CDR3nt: TGTGCCAGCAGCCAAATGACAGGGGGCGAGGACAAAAACAGTCAGTACTTC
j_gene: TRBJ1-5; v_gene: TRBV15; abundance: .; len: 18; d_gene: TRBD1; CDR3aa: CATSRDGGQGLGNQPQHF; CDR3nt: TGTGCCACCAGCAGAGATGGAGGACAGGGGCTGGGCAATCAGCCCCAGCATTTT
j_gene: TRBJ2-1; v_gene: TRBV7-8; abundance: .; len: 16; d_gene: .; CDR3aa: CASSLGGGLNYNEQFF; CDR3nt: TGTGCCAGCAGCCTAGGCGGCGGTCTAAACTACAATGAGCAGTTCTTC
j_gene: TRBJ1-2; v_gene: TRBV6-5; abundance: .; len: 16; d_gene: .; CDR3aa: CASSYSFGQSHYGYTF; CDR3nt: TGTGCCAGCAGTTACTCCTTCGGACAGTCACACTATGGCTACACCTTC
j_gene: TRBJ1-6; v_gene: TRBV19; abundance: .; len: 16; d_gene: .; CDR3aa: CASSTGQYAYNSPLHF; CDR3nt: TGTGCCAGTAGTACCGGACAGTACGCCTATAATTCACCCCTCCACTTT
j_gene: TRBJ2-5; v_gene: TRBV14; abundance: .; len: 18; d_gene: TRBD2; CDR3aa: CASSQRIWIAGGRETQYF; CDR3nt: TGTGCCAGCAGCCAACGGATCTGGATAGCGGGGGGGCGGGAGACCCAGTACTTC
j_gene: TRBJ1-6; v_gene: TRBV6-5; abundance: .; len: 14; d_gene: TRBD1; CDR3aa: CASRLDRNNSPLHF; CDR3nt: TGTGCCAGCAGATTGGACAGGAATAATTCACCCCTCCACTTT
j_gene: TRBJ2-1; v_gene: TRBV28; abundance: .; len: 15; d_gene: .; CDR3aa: CASSRPGYSYNEQFF; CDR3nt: TGTGCCAGCAGTCGCCCCGGTTACTCCTACAATGAGCAGTTCTTC
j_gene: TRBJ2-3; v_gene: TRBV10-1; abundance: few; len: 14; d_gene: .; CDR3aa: CASSEDRSTDTQYF; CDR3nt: TGCGCCAGCAGTGAGGACAGGAGCACAGATACGCAGTATTTT
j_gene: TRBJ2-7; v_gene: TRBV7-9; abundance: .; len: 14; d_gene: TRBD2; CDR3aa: CASRSSGGAGEQYF; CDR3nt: TGTGCCAGCAGATCTAGCGGGGGGGCAGGAGAGCAGTACTTC